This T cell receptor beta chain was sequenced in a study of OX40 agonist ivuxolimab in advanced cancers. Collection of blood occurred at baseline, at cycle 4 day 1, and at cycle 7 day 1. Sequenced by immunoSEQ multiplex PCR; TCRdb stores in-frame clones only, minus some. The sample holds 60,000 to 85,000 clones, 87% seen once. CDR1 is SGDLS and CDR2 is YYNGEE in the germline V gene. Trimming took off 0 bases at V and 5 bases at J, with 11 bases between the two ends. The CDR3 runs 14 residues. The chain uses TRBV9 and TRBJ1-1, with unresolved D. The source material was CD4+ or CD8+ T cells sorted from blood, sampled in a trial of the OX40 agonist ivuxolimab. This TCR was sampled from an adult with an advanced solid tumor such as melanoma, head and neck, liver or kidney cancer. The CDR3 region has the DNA TGTGCCAGCAGCGTAGATGGGGTGAGGACTGAAGCTTTCTTT. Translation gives CASSVDGVRTEAFF. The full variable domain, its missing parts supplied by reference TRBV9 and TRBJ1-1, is DSGVTQTPKHLITATGQRVTLRCSPRSGDLSVYWYQQSLDQGLQFLIQYYNGEERAKGNILERFSAQQFPDLHSELNLSSLELGDSALYFCASSVDGVRTEAFFGQGTRLTVV.